This is a list of T cell receptor beta chains from one sample in a study of graft-versus-host responses after intestinal transplantation. The table came from immunoSEQ multiplex PCR; TCRdb's copy has only in-frame clones and leaves some out. This table holds some 39,000 clones, 80% to 95% found once. Sample: PBMCs, taken approximately 100 weeks after intestinal transplantation. The source of these receptors is a human patient who received an intestinal transplant, so some T cells may come from the graft donor. Both conserved end residues are part of each CDR3. Each record gives: V gene, J gene, clone size, D gene, CDR3 DNA, CDR3 protein. D genes are given only for firm matches. Where a row states a size, it is once, few, many or the class of an expanded clone; other rows omit it.

TRBV5-6,TRBJ2-7,-,-,TGTGCCAGCAGCTTGCTCCTAGACATGGGGCTCGAGCAGTACTTC,CASSLLLDMGLEQYF
TRBV7-6,TRBJ2-1,-,TRBD2,TGTGCCAGCAGCTTTCCACCCCAACGAGGACTAGACTACAATGAGCAGTTCTTC,CASSFPPQRGLDYNEQFF
TRBV25-1,TRBJ1-2,-,-,TGTGCCAGCAGCGACAGGACCGGGGTTATTTATGGCTACACCTTC,CASSDRTGVIYGYTF
TRBV7-3,TRBJ2-2,-,-,TGTGCCAGCAGCTTAATGAACAGCCCCGGGGAGCTGTTTTTT,CASSLMNSPGELFF
TRBV28,TRBJ1-2,-,-,TGTGCCATCCTATGGGGGTATGGCTACACCTTC,CAILWGYGYTF
TRBV4-1,TRBJ2-7,-,-,TGCGCCAGCAGCCTAGGGGATTTCGGCTACGAGCAGTACTTC,CASSLGDFGYEQYF
TRBV14,TRBJ1-1,-,-,TGTGCCAACACCCCCGAGACCGGTGGAAATAGCACTGAAGCTTTCTTT,CANTPETGGNSTEAFF
TRBV4-2,TRBJ2-5,-,-,TGTGCCAGCAGCCAAGTCGGTGCGGGAGAGACCCAGTACTTC,CASSQVGAGETQYF
TRBV10-1,TRBJ2-1,-,-,TGCGCCAGCAGTGAGTCGAGATACAATGAGCAGTTCTTC,CASSESRYNEQFF
TRBV7-9,TRBJ2-3,-,-,TGTGCCAGCAGCTTGGGGGACTTCTCAGGAGCAGATACGCAGTATTTT,CASSLGDFSGADTQYF
TRBV7-2,TRBJ2-5,-,-,TGTGCCAGCAGCCAGGGATTACAAGAGACCCAGTACTTC,CASSQGLQETQYF
TRBV9,TRBJ2-1,once,TRBD2,TGTGCCAGCAGCGTAGATGCGGCGGGGGGTAGGGATGAGCAGTTCTTC,CASSVDAAGGRDEQFF
TRBV5-4,TRBJ2-3,-,TRBD2,TGTGCCAGCAGCTTGCGGTCTAGCGGTATAGATACGCAGTATTTT,CASSLRSSGIDTQYF
TRBV2,TRBJ2-7,-,TRBD1,TGTGCCAGCCTTAGGGACAGGGGACCTAAGAGCTCCTACGAGCAGTACTTC,CASLRDRGPKSSYEQYF
TRBV19,TRBJ1-2,few,-,TGTGCCAGTAGCCCCGCTGTCGAGGGCTATGGCTACACCTTC,CASSPAVEGYGYTF
TRBV4-1,TRBJ2-7,-,TRBD1,TGCGCCAGCAGCCGAACGACAGGGAACGAGCAGTACTTC,CASSRTTGNEQYF
TRBV4-2,TRBJ1-4,-,-,TGTGCCAGCAGCCAAAATCACCGTGCAACTAATGAAAAACTGTTTTTT,CASSQNHRATNEKLFF
TRBV10-2,TRBJ2-7,once,TRBD2,TGCGCCAGCAGTGAGTCGGGGGAGGGCCCCTACGAGCAGTACTTC,CASSESGEGPYEQYF